This T cell receptor beta chain comes out of a study of OX40 agonist ivuxolimab in advanced cancers. Remarks on this clone: Its antigen is not known.

Study-wide results and limits: Clonal expansion in partial responders at 0.1-3.0 mg/kg ranked among the lowest. Antigen specificity remained undetermined for the expanded peripheral T cells. Expanded clones were, on average, more numerous among CD8+ T cells than CD4+.

Generated by immunoSEQ multiplex PCR, the TCRdb table keeps only in-frame clones and is missing some. Here the sample spans 90,000 to 100,000 clones, approximately 95% being singletons. The sequence came from an adult with an advanced solid tumor such as melanoma, head and neck, liver or kidney cancer. This material consisted of CD4+ or CD8+ T cells sorted from blood, taken in a trial of the OX40 agonist ivuxolimab.

The CDR3 region is CASSFGYSYEQYF. The CDR3 bases are TGTGCCAGCAGTTTTGGTTACTCCTACGAGCAGTACTTC. This sequence joins TRBV28 and TRBJ2-7; D is unclear. The ends were cut back, 3 bases at V and 0 bases at J, with 6 bases in the middle. This CDR3 is 13 amino acids long. CDR1 is MDHEN, CDR2 SYDVKM, per germline.